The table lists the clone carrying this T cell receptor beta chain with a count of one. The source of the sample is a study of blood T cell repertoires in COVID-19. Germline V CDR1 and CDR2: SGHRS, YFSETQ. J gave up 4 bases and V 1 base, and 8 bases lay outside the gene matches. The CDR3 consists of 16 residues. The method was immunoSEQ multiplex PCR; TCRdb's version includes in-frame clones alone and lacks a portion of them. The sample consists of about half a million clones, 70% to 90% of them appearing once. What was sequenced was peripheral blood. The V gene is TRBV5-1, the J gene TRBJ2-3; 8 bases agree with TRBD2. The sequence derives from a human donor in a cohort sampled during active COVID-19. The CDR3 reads CASSLYAAGEADTQYF. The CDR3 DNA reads TGCGCCAGCAGCTTGTATGCAGCGGGAGAGGCAGATACGCAGTATTTT.